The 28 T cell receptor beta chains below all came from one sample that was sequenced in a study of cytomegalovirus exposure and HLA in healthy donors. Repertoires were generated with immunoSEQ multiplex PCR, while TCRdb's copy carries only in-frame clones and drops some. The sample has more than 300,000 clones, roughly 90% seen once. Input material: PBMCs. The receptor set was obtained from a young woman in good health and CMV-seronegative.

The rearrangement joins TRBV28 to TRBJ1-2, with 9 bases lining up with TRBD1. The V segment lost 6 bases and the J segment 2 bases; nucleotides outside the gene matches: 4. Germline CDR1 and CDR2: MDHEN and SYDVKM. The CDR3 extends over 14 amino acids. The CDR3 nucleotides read TGTGCCAGCAGCACCGGGACAGGGAACTATGGCTACACCTTC. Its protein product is CASSTGTGNYGYTF.

The chain's CDR3 is CASSSPARGKNIQYF. The CDR3 region has the DNA TGTGCCAGCAGTTCCCCCGCTAGGGGCAAAAACATTCAGTACTTC. The gene calls are TRBV27 and TRBJ2-4, with D maybe TRBD1 (5 bases). CDR1 is MNHEY, CDR2 SMNVEV, per germline (reference sequence). The V and J ends lost 4 bases and 3 bases respectively, with 13 bases between them. The CDR3 sequence is 15 residues long.

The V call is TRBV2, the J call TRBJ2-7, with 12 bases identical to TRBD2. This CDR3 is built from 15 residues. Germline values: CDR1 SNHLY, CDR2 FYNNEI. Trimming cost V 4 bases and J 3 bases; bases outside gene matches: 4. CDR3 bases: TGTGCCAGCAGTGGTCTAGCGGGGGGGTTCTACGAGCAGTACTTC. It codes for CASSGLAGGFYEQYF. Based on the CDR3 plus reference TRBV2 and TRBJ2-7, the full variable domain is EPEVTQTPSHQVTQMGQEVILRCVPISNHLYFYWYRQILGQKVEFLVSFYNNEISEKSEIFDDQFSVERPDGSNFTLKIRSTKLEDSAMYFCASSGLAGGFYEQYFGPGTRLTVT.

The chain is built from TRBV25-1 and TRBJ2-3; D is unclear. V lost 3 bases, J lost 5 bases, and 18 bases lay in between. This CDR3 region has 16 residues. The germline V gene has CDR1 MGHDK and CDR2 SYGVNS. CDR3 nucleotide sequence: TGTGCCAGCAGTGATCCCGGGTCGATCAGCCAAGATACGCAGTATTTT. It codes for CASSDPGSISQDTQYF.

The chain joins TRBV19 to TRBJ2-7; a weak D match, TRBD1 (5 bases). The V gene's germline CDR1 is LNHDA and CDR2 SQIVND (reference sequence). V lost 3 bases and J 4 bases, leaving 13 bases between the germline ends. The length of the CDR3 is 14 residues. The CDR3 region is CASSMADTEYEQYF. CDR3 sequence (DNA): TGTGCCAGTAGTATGGCGGACACGGAATACGAGCAGTACTTC. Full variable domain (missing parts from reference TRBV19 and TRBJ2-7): DGGITQSPKYLFRKEGQNVTLSCEQNLNHDAMYWYRQDPGQGLRLIYYSQIVNDFQKGDIAEGYSVSREKKESFPLTVTSAQKNPTAFYLCASSMADTEYEQYFGPGTRLTVT.

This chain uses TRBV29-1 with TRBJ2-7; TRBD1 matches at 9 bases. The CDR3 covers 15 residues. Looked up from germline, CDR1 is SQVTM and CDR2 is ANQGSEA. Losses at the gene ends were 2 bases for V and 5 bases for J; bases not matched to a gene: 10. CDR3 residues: CSVEYEPGQGNEQYF. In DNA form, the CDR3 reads TGCAGCGTTGAATACGAACCGGGACAGGGCAACGAGCAGTACTTC.

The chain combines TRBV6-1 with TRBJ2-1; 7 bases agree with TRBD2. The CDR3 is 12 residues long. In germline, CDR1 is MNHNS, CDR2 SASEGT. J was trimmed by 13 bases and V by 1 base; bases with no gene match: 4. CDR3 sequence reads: CASSEVGEGQFF. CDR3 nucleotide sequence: TGTGCCAGCAGTGAAGTAGGGGAGGGCCAGTTCTTC.

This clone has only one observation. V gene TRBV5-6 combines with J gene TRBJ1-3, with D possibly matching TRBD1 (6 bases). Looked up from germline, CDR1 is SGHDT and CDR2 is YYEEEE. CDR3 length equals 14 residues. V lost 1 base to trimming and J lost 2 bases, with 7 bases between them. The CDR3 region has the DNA TGTGCCAGCAGCTTGCAGGGGCCTGGAAACACCATATATTTT. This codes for CASSLQGPGNTIYF.

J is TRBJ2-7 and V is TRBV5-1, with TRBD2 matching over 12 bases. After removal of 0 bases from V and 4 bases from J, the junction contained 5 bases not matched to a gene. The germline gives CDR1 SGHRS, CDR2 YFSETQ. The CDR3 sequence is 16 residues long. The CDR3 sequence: CASSLGSGLAGYEQYF. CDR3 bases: TGCGCCAGCAGCTTGGGGTCGGGACTAGCGGGTTACGAGCAGTACTTC.

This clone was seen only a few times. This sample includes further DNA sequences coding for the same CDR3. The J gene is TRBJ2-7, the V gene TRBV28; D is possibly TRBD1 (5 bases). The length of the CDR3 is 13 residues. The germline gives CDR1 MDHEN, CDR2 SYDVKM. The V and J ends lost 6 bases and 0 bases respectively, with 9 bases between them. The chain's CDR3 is CASRLDSSYEQYF. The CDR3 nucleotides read TGTGCCAGCAGGCTCGACAGCTCCTACGAGCAGTACTTC.

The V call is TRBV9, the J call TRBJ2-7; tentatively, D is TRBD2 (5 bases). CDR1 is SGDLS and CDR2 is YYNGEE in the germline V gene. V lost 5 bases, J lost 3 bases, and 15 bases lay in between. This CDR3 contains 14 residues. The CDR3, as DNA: TGTGCCAGCAGTACCGGGGTGGGGATCTACGAGCAGTACTTC. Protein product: CASSTGVGIYEQYF. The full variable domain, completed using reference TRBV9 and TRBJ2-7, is DSGVTQTPKHLITATGQRVTLRCSPRSGDLSVYWYQQSLDQGLQFLIQYYNGEERAKGNILERFSAQQFPDLHSELNLSSLELGDSALYFCASSTGVGIYEQYFGPGTRLTVT.

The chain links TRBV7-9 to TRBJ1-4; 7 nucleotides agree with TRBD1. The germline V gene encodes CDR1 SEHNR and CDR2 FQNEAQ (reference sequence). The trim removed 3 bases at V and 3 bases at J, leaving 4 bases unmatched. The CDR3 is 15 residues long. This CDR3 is CASSLQGEANEKLFF. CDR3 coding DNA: TGTGCCAGCAGCTTGCAGGGGGAAGCTAATGAAAAACTGTTTTTT.

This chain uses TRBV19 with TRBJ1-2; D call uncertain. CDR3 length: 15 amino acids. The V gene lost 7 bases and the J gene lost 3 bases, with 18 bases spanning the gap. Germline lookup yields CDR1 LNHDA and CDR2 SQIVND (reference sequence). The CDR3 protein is CASTEATLPHYGYTF. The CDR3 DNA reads TGTGCCAGTACTGAGGCGACTCTTCCACACTATGGCTACACCTTC.

CDR3: CASSTGLAGVQETQYF. DNA of the CDR3: TGTGCCAGCAGCACGGGACTAGCGGGAGTCCAAGAGACCCAGTACTTC. This chain joins TRBV11-2 and TRBJ2-5; 14 bases map to TRBD2. This CDR3 has 16 amino acids. Germline V gene lookup returns CDR1 SGHAT and CDR2 FQNNGV. The trim removed 5 bases at V and 1 base at J, leaving 3 bases unmatched.

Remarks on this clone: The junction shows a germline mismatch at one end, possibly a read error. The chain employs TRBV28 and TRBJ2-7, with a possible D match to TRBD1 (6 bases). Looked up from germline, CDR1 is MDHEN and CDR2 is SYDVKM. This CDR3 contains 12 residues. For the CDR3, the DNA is TGTGCCAGCAGTCAAGGGGGTAGCGCTTCTCGCTTC. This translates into CASSQGGSASRF.

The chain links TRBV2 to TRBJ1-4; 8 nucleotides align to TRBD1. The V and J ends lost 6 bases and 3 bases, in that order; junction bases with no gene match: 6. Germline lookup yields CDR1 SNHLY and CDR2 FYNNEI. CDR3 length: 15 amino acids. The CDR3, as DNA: TGTGCCAGCAGAACCCAGGGGGCCCCTAATGAAAAACTGTTTTTT. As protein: CASRTQGAPNEKLFF.

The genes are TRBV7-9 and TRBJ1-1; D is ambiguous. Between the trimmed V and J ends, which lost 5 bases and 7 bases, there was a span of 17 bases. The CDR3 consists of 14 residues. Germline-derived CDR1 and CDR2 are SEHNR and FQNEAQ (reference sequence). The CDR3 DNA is TGTGCCAGCAGCCCCCAGAGGAATGTCATTGAAGCTTTCTTT. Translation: CASSPQRNVIEAFF.

CDR3 loop: CASSLRGQEGDEQYF. DNA for the CDR3: TGTGCCAGCAGTTTACGAGGACAGGAGGGTGACGAGCAGTACTTC. The rearrangement links TRBV27 to TRBJ2-7; perhaps TRBD1 as D (7 bases). CDR1 MNHEY and CDR2 SMNVEV come from the germline V gene (reference sequence). V lost 2 bases and J lost 5, with 16 bases in between. This CDR3 region has 15 residues.

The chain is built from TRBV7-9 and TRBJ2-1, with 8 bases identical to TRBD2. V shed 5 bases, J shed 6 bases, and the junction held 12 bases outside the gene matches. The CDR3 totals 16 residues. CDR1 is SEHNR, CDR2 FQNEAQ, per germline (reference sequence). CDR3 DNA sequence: TGTGCCAGCAGCAGTGCCGGGACTAGATCCGCCAATGAGCAGTTCTTC. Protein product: CASSSAGTRSANEQFF.

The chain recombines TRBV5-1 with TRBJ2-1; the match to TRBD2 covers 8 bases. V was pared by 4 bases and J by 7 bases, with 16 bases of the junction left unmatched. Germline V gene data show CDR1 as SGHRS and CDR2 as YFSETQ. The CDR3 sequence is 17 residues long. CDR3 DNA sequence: TGCGCCAGCAGCCCCTGGGTGGCGGGAGGCGCAAGGAATGAGCAGTTCTTC. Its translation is CASSPWVAGGARNEQFF.

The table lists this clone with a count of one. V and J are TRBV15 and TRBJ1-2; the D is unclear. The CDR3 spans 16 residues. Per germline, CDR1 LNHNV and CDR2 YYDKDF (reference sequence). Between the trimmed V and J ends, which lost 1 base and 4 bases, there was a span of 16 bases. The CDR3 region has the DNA TGTGCCACCAGCAGAGGGTTGCCAGCGGGTGGCTATGGCTACACCTTC. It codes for CATSRGLPAGGYGYTF.

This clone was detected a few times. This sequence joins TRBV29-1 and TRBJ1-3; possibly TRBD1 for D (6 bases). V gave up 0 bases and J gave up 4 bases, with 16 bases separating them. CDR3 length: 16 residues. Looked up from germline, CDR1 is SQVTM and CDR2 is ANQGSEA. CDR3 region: CSVEEALQGSGNTIYF. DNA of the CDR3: TGCAGCGTTGAAGAGGCCTTACAGGGATCCGGAAACACCATATATTTT.

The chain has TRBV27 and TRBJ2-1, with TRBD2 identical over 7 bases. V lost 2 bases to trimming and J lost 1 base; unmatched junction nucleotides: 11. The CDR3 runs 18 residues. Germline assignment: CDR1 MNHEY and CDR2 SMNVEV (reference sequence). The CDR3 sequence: CASSLISWGGSSYNEQFF. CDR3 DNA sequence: TGTGCCAGCAGTTTAATCAGCTGGGGCGGGAGTTCCTACAATGAGCAGTTCTTC.

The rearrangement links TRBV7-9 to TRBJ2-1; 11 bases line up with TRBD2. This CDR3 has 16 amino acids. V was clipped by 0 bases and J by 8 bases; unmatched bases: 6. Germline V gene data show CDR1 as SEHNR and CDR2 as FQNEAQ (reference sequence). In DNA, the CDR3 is TGTGCCAGCAGCTTAGCGACTAGCGGGATTAGCTATGAGCAGTTCTTC. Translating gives CASSLATSGISYEQFF.

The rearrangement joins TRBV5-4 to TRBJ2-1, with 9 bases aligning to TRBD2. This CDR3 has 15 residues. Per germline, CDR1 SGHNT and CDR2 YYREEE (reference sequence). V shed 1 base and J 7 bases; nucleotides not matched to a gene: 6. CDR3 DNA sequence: TGTGCCAGCAGCTTGTCGCGGGAGGGCCAGAATGAGCAGTTCTTC. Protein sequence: CASSLSREGQNEQFF.

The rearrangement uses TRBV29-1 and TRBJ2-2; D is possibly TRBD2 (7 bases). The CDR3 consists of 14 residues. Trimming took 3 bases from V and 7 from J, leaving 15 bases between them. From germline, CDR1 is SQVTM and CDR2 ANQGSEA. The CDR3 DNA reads TGCAGCGTTGATGGTCAGGGGAGGGGCGGGGAGCTGTTTTTT. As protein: CSVDGQGRGGELFF.

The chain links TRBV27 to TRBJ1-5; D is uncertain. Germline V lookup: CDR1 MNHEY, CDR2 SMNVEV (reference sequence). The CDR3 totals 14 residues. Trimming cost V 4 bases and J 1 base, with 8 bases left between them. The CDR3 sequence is CASSSTWSNQPQHF. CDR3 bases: TGTGCCAGCAGTTCGACATGGAGCAATCAGCCCCAGCATTTT.

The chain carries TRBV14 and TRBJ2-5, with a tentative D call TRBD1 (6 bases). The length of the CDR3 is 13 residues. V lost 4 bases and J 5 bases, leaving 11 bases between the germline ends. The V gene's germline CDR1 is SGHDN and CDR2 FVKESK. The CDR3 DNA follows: TGTGCCAGCAGCCGGTCTACAGGGGAGACCCAGTACTTC. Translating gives CASSRSTGETQYF.